These T cell receptor beta chains were read from a single sample in a study of blood T cells in healthy people across ages. MiXCR, run by TCRdb on the 5' RACE reads, gives a single entry per CDR3 protein. The data contain about 1.4 million distinct CDR3 sequences, roughly 64% of them seen just once; the ten biggest clones take up 6.5% to 8%. Source material: blood. These receptors were collected from a man between 18 and 29 years old in good health. Both conserved end residues are part of each CDR3. The D gene is left open where the match is weak. The listing skips clone size in some rows; elsewhere it reads once, few, many or a size class.

V,D,J,size,CDR3,DNA
TRBV2,.,TRBJ1-6,.,CASSEEGYSYNSPLHF,TGTGCCAGCAGTGAGGAAGGGTACTCCTATAATTCACCCCTCCACTTT
TRBV12-5,TRBD2,TRBJ2-3,.,CASGFGLAGGTDTQYF,TGTGCTAGTGGTTTCGGACTAGCGGGGGGCACAGATACGCAGTATTTT
TRBV20-1,TRBD2,TRBJ2-7,.,CSARDFTMTSGRTYEQYF,TGCAGTGCTAGAGATTTTACCATGACTAGCGGGAGAACCTACGAGCAGTACTTC
TRBV20-1,TRBD1,TRBJ1-5,.,CSARRQGGNQPQHF,TGCAGTGCTAGACGGCAGGGGGGAAATCAGCCCCAGCATTTT
TRBV6-5,.,TRBJ2-3,.,CASSRAPTKVAQYF,TGTGCCAGCAGCCGGGCACCAACTAAGGTGGCGCAGTATTTT
TRBV20-1,TRBD2,TRBJ2-1,many,CSARGLAGGSQYNEQFF,TGCAGTGCTAGAGGGCTAGCGGGGGGGAGCCAATACAATGAGCAGTTCTTC
TRBV20-1,TRBD2,TRBJ2-5,.,CSARDPSGGGETQYF,TGCAGTGCTAGAGATCCGAGCGGGGGTGGAGAGACCCAGTACTTC
TRBV12-3/TRBV12-4,.,TRBJ1-1,.,CASSLARTLNTEAFF,TGTGCCAGCAGTTTAGCGAGGACACTGAACACTGAAGCTTTCTTT
TRBV7-2,.,TRBJ1-1,.,CAGRQVPNTEAFF,TGTGCCGGACGACAGGTACCAAACACTGAAGCTTTCTTT
TRBV18,.,TRBJ1-1,.,CASSRSFQGLYTEAFF,TGTGCCAGCTCACGTAGTTTCCAGGGACTTTACACTGAAGCTTTCTTT
TRBV20-1,.,TRBJ1-1,.,CSARDHRIMNTEAFF,TGCAGTGCTAGAGATCATAGGATCATGAACACTGAAGCTTTCTTT
TRBV29-1,TRBD1,TRBJ2-7,.,CSGGQGGYNEQYF,TGCAGCGGTGGACAGGGAGGCTACAATGAGCAGTACTTC
TRBV20-1,.,TRBJ2-7,.,CSAARDTYKQYF,TGCAGTGCAGCCCGGGACACCTACAAGCAGTACTTC